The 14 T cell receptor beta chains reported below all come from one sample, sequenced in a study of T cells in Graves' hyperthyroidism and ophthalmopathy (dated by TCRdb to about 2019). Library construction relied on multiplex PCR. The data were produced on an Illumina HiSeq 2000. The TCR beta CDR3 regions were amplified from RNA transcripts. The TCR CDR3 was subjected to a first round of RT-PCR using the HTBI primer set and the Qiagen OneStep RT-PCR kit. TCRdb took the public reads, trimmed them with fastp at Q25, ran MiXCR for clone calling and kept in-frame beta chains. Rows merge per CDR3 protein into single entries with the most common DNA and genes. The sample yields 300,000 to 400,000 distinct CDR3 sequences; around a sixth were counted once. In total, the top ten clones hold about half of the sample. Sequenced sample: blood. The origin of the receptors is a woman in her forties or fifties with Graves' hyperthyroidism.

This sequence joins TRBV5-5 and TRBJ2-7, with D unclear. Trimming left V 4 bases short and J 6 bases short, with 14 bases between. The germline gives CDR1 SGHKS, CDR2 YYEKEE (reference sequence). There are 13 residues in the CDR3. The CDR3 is CASSVLFGGEQYV. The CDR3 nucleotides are TGTGCCAGCAGCGTCCTCTTTGGTGGCGAGCAGTACGTC.

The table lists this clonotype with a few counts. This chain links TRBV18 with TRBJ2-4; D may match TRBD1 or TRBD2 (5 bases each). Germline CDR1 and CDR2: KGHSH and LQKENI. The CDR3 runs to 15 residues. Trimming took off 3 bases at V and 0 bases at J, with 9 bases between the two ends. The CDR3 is CASSPRDGAKNIQYF. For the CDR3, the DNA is TGTGCCAGCTCACCCCGGGACGGAGCCAAAAACATTCAGTACTTC.

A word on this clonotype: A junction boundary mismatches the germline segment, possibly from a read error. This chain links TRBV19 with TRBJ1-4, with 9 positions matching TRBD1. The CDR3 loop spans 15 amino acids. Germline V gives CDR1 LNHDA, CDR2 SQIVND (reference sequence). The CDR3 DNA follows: TGTGCCAGTACCTCAGGACAGGGGTTATTTGAAAGACTGTTTTTT. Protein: CASTSGQGLFERLFF.

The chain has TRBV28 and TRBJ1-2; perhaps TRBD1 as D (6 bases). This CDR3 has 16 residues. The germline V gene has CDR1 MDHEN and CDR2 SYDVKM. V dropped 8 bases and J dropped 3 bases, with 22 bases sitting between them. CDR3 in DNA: TGTGCCAGCGCGACGGGGGCGGGTCCCTCTGACTATGGCTACACCTTC. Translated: CASATGAGPSDYGYTF.

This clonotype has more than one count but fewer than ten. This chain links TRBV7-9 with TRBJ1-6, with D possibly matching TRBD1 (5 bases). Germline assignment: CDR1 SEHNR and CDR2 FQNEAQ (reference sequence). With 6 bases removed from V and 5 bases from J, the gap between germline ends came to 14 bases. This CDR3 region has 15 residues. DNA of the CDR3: TGTGCCAGCAGAGGTCGGGGGGGGGATAATTCACCCCTCCACTTT. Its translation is CASRGRGGDNSPLHF.

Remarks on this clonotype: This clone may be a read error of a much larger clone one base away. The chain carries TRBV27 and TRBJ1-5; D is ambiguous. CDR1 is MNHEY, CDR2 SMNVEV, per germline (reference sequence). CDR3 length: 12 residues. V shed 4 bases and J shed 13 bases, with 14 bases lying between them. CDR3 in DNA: TGTGCCAGCAGTTCGATGGGAGATACGCAGCATTTT. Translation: CASSSMGDTQHF.

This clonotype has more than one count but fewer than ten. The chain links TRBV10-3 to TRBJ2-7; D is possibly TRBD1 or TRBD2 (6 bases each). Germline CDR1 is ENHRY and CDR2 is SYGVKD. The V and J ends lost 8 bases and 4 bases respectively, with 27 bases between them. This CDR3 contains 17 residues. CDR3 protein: CAISGTGRGIGGYEQYF. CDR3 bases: TGTGCCATCTCCGGGACGGGAAGGGGGATCGGGGGATACGAGCAGTACTTC.

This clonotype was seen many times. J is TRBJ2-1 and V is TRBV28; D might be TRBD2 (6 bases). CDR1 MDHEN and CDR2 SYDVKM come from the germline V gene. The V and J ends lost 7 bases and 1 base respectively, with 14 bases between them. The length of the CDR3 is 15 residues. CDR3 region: CASTLGGISYNEQFF. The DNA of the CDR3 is TGTGCCAGCACCTTAGGCGGGATATCCTACAATGAGCAGTTCTTC.

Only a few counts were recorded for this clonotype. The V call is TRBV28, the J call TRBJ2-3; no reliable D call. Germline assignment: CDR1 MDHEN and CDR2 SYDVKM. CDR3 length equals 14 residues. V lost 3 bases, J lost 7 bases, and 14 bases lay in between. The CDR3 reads CASSFLDPPNTQYF. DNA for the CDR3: TGTGCCAGCAGTTTCCTCGACCCTCCTAATACGCAGTATTTT.

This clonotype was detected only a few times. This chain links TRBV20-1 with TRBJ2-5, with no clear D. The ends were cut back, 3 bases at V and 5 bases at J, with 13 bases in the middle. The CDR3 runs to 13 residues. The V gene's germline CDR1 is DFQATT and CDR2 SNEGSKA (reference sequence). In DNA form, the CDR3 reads TGCAGTGCTAGCGGCAGGACGAAGGAGACCCAGTACTTC. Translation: CSASGRTKETQYF.

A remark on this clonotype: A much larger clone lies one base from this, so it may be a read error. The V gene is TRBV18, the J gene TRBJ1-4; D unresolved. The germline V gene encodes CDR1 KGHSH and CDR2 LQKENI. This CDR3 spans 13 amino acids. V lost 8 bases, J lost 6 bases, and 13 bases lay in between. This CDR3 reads CASPRALDEKLFF. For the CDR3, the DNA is TGTGCCAGCCCGCGGGCCTTGGATGAAAAACTGTTTTTT.

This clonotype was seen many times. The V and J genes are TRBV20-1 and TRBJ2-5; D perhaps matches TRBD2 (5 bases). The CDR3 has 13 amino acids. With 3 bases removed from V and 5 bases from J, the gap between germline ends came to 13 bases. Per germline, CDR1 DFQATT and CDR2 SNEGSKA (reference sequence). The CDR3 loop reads CSARSGSEETQYF. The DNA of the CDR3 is TGCAGTGCTAGGTCGGGTAGCGAGGAGACCCAGTACTTC.

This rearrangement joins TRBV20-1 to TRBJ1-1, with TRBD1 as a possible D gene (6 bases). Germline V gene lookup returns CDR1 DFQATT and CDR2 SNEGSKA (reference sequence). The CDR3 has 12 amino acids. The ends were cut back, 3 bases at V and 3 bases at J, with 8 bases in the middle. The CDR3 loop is CSASEGDTEAFF. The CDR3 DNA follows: TGCAGTGCTAGTGAGGGGGACACTGAAGCTTTCTTT.

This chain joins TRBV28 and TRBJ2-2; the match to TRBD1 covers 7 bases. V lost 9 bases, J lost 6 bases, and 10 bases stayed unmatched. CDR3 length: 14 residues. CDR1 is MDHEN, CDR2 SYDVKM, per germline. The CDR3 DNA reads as TGTGCCAGTACGGGACAGATGGGACCCGGGGAGCTGTTTTTT. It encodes CASTGQMGPGELFF.